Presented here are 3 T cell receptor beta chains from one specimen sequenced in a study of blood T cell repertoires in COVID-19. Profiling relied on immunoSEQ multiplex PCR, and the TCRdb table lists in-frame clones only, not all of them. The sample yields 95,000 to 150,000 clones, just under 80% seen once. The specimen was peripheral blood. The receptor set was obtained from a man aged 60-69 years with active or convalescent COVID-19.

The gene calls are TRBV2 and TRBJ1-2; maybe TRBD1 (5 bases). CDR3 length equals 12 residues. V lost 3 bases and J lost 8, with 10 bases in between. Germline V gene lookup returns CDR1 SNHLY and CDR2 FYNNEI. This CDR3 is CASSDRAEGYTF. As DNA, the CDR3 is TGTGCCAGCAGTGACAGGGCGGAGGGCTACACCTTC.

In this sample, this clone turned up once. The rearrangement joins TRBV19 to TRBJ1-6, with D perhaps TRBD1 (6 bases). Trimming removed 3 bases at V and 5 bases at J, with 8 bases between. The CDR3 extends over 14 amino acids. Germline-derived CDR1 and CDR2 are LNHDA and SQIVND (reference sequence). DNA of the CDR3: TGTGCCAGTAGTATCCGGACAGATAATTCACCCCTCCACTTT. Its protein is CASSIRTDNSPLHF.

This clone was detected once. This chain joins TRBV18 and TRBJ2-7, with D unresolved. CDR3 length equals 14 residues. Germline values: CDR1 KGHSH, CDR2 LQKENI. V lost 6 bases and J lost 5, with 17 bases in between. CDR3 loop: CASSSLVGQDEQYF. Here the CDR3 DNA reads TGTGCCAGCTCTTCCCTGGTGGGCCAAGACGAGCAGTACTTC.